Below are 22 T cell receptor beta chains sequenced from a single sample in a study of shared clonotypes between healthy human individuals. TCRdb's table, derived via immunoSEQ multiplex PCR, lists solely in-frame clones and lacks some. The sample lists roughly 2,500,000 clones; 80% to 95% were seen once. Sequenced input: naive CD4+ T cells from PBMCs. Subset indicated: CD45RA+ positively selected. These receptors were taken from a man aged 18 to 35 in good health. Some clones in this sample may be carry-over from other donors' samples.

CDR3 sequence (DNA): TGTGCCAGTAGTATTTCGATACGGCGGGCGGCGAACACTGAAGCTTTCTTT. Encoded protein: CASSISIRRAANTEAFF. The chain employs TRBV19 and TRBJ1-1, with unresolved D. Germline CDR1 reads LNHDA; CDR2 reads SQIVND (reference sequence). V lost 3 bases and J lost 1, with 18 bases in between. The CDR3 sequence is 17 residues long.

V gene TRBV5-1 combines with J gene TRBJ2-7; D may be TRBD2 (6 bases). The CDR3 covers 15 residues. The V gene lost 0 bases and the J gene lost 2 bases, with 12 bases spanning the gap. Germline V gives CDR1 SGHRS, CDR2 YFSETQ. The CDR3 DNA sequence: TGCGCCAGCAGCTTGGAACGTAGCGGTCCCTACGAGCAGTACTTC. Residues: CASSLERSGPYEQYF.

The chain uses TRBV6-5 and TRBJ2-1; 9 bases line up with TRBD2. Trimming at V came to 3 bases and at J to 7 bases, leaving 7 bases not matched to a gene. CDR3 length: 15 amino acids. The germline gives CDR1 MNHEY, CDR2 SVGAGI. The CDR3 region has the DNA TGTGCCAGCAGTTATTTAGCGGGAGTCCAGAATGAGCAGTTCTTC. As protein: CASSYLAGVQNEQFF.

The chain has TRBV7-6 and TRBJ2-3; 7 bases line up with TRBD1. CDR1 is SGHVS and CDR2 is FNYEAQ in the germline V gene. The CDR3 consists of 18 residues. With V trimmed by 1 base and J by 0 bases, 10 bases remained unmatched. The CDR3 DNA follows: TGTGCCAGCAGCTTAGGTAGACCGGGACAGCCAAGCACAGATACGCAGTATTTT. Protein product: CASSLGRPGQPSTDTQYF.

This clone appeared a single time. The chain has TRBV28 and TRBJ1-2, with D uncertain. The ends were cut back, 8 bases at V and 4 bases at J, with 8 bases in the middle. CDR1 is MDHEN and CDR2 is SYDVKM in the germline V gene. This CDR3 comprises 11 residues. DNA of the CDR3: TGTGCCAGCGGCAGAGTCTATGGCTACACCTTC. Translation: CASGRVYGYTF.

In its sample, this clone was seen once. The DNA of the CDR3 is TGTGCCAGCATTCTATTGGGACTAGCGGGAAACAATGAGCAGTTCTTC. Translating gives CASILLGLAGNNEQFF. The rearrangement joins TRBV2 to TRBJ2-1, with 13 bases that match TRBD2. CDR1 and CDR2 from the germline V gene are SNHLY and FYNNEI. The CDR3 spans 16 residues. The junction had 8 bases not matched to a gene; V was cut back by 7 bases and J by 5 bases.

The DNA of the CDR3 is TGTGCCAGCAGCCAAGATCGGGGGAGTGTAGAGACCCAGTACTTC. This sequence encodes CASSQDRGSVETQYF. V and J are TRBV4-2 and TRBJ2-5, with TRBD2 as a possible D gene (6 bases). The V gene lost 0 bases and the J gene lost 4 bases, with 12 bases spanning the gap. CDR3 size: 15 residues. Germline CDR1 is LGHNA and CDR2 is YNFKEQ.

The chain combines TRBV18 with TRBJ2-7, with 7 bases lining up with TRBD2. Looked up from germline, CDR1 is KGHSH and CDR2 is LQKENI. The CDR3 spans 14 residues. J was trimmed by 2 bases and V by 6 bases; bases with no gene match: 7. CDR3 bases: TGTGCCAGCTCTATAGGCGGGAGAACCTACGAGCAGTACTTC. Translated, it gives CASSIGGRTYEQYF.

The gene calls are TRBV6-6 and TRBJ2-3; 14 positions agree with TRBD2. The CDR3 contains 16 residues. V gave up 5 bases and J gave up 1 base; unmatched junction bases: 2. CDR1 and CDR2 from the germline V gene are MNHNY and SVGAGI (reference sequence). Here the CDR3 reads CASSQTSGRGTDTQYF. The CDR3 nucleotides read TGTGCCAGCAGTCAGACTAGCGGGAGGGGCACAGATACGCAGTATTTT.

The chain employs TRBV4-3 and TRBJ2-3; a weak D match, TRBD2 (6 bases). The CDR3 loop spans 15 amino acids. Trimming left V 2 bases short and J 7 bases short, with 16 bases between. CDR1 is LGHNA and CDR2 is YSLEER in the germline V gene. CDR3 DNA sequence: TGCGCCAGCAGCCAAACCCGGGAGAAGCTTTATACGCAGTATTTT. It encodes CASSQTREKLYTQYF.

This clone was seen more than once but under ten times. In nucleotides, the CDR3 is TGTGCCAGCAGTACAGGGTCCCACGAGCAGTACTTC. Encoded protein: CASSTGSHEQYF. The chain has TRBV6-6 and TRBJ2-7; possibly TRBD1 for D (6 bases). Looked up from germline, CDR1 is MNHNY and CDR2 is SVGAGI (reference sequence). V lost 5 bases, J lost 5 bases, and 10 bases lay in between. The CDR3 spans 12 residues.

This chain uses TRBV25-1 with TRBJ1-4; D remains unclear. CDR1 MGHDK and CDR2 SYGVNS come from the germline V gene. V was pared by 3 bases and J by 4 bases, with 12 bases between. The CDR3 extends over 15 amino acids. As DNA, the CDR3 is TGTGCCAGCAGTGATGGAAAACAGCTTAATGAAAAACTGTTTTTT. Translating gives CASSDGKQLNEKLFF.

DNA of the CDR3: TGTGCCAGCAGCGCGAACAGGGGGGGGATGAACACTGAAGCTTTCTTT. Translated, it gives CASSANRGGMNTEAFF. The V call is TRBV5-6, the J call TRBJ1-1, with TRBD1 matching over 8 bases. Germline V gives CDR1 SGHDT, CDR2 YYEEEE. The CDR3 runs 16 residues. V dropped 4 bases and J dropped 0; count of bases not matched to a gene: 8.

This clone came up a few times. The V gene is TRBV21-1, the J gene TRBJ1-2. TRBV21-1 is noted as a pseudogene. The CDR3 has 10 residues. The CDR3 reads CAQRREGYTF. The CDR3 bases are TGTGCACAGCGGAGGGAGGGCTACACCTTC.

This chain connects TRBV27 to TRBJ2-1, with D perhaps TRBD2 (5 bases). The germline gives CDR1 MNHEY, CDR2 SMNVEV (reference sequence). Trimming cost V 4 bases and J 8 bases, with 21 bases left between them. The CDR3 covers 16 residues. CDR3 sequence: CASSSLQRAKRDEQFF. In DNA form, the CDR3 reads TGTGCCAGCAGTTCCCTCCAAAGGGCTAAGAGGGATGAGCAGTTCTTC.

On this clone itself: Other DNA sequences in this sample translate to the same CDR3. The rearrangement joins TRBV28 to TRBJ2-5; D perhaps matches TRBD1 (5 bases). CDR3 size: 13 residues. V lost 9 bases to trimming and J lost 2 bases, with 13 bases between them. Germline values: CDR1 MDHEN, CDR2 SYDVKM. The CDR3 protein is CASIRAGQETQYF. CDR3 bases: TGTGCCAGTATAAGGGCAGGGCAAGAGACCCAGTACTTC.

This clone was seen only a few times. Other DNA sequences in this specimen translate into the identical CDR3. V usage is TRBV18 and J usage is TRBJ1-4; D not certain. The V and J ends lost 1 base and 6 bases respectively, with 6 bases between them. The CDR3 consists of 13 residues. Germline V gene data show CDR1 as KGHSH and CDR2 as LQKENI. The CDR3 DNA follows: TGTGCCAGCTCACCACAGGGCGATGAAAAACTGTTTTTT. Residues: CASSPQGDEKLFF. Supplemented by reference TRBV18 and TRBJ1-4, the full variable domain reads NAGVMQNPRHLVRRRGQEARLRCSPMKGHSHVYWYRQLPEEGLKFMVYLQKENIIDESGMPKERFSAEFPKEGPSILRIQQVVRGDSAAYFCASSPQGDEKLFFGSGTQLSVL.

V usage is TRBV4-3 and J usage is TRBJ2-7; TRBD2 matches at 7 bases. Germline V lookup: CDR1 LGHNA, CDR2 YSLEER. After removal of 7 bases from V and 2 bases from J, the junction contained 8 bases not matched to a gene. This CDR3 is 14 amino acids long. DNA for the CDR3: TGCGCCAGCACTTTAGGACTAGGGGCCTACGAGCAGTACTTC. Its translation: CASTLGLGAYEQYF.

The gene calls are TRBV6-6 and TRBJ2-5, with 10 bases lining up with TRBD2. The junction had 0 bases not matched to a gene; V was cut back by 8 bases and J by 3 bases. This CDR3 spans 12 amino acids. Germline-derived CDR1 and CDR2 are MNHNY and SVGAGI (reference sequence). Here the CDR3 reads CASGLAEETQYF. CDR3 coding DNA: TGTGCCAGCGGACTAGCGGAAGAGACCCAGTACTTC.

The J gene is TRBJ2-2, the V gene TRBV18, with D tentatively TRBD1 (5 bases). This CDR3 spans 18 amino acids. In germline, CDR1 is KGHSH, CDR2 LQKENI. Between the trimmed V and J ends, which lost 3 bases and 2 bases, there was a span of 19 bases. The CDR3 DNA reads TGTGCCAGCTCACCTCAGGGCCACCTAAATATAAACACCGGGGAGCTGTTTTTT. Its protein is CASSPQGHLNINTGELFF.

V usage is TRBV7-3 and J usage is TRBJ2-2; TRBD1 matches 8 bases. CDR1 SGHTA and CDR2 FQGTGA come from the germline V gene. V shed 0 bases and J 3 bases; nucleotides not matched to a gene: 3. The CDR3 runs 16 residues. The CDR3, as DNA: TGTGCCAGCAGCTTAACGGGGACAGGCTACACCGGGGAGCTGTTTTTT. Its protein product is CASSLTGTGYTGELFF. Full variable domain (outside the CDR3, taken from reference TRBV7-3 and TRBJ2-2): GAGVSQTPSNKVTEKGKYVELRCDPISGHTALYWYRQSLGQGPEFLIYFQGTGAADDSGLPNDRFFAVRPEGSVSTLKIQRTERGDSAVYLCASSLTGTGYTGELFFGEGSRLTVL.

CDR3 loop: CASSRGQGVGNSNQPQHF. In DNA, the CDR3 is TGTGCCAGCAGCCGAGGGCAGGGGGTCGGAAATAGCAATCAGCCCCAGCATTTT. The chain employs TRBV7-9 and TRBJ1-5; 7 nucleotides align to TRBD1. The trim removed 5 bases at V and 0 bases at J, leaving 13 bases unmatched. The CDR3 is made up of 18 amino acids. Per the germline V gene, CDR1 is SEHNR and CDR2 is FQNEAQ (reference sequence).